The clone carrying this T cell receptor beta chain is a singleton in its sample. Its antigen remains unidentified. Repertoires were generated with immunoSEQ multiplex PCR, while TCRdb's copy carries only in-frame clones and drops some. This repertoire shows approximately 97,000 clones, 88% found once; its top ten account for 13% to 15%. The data stem from a study of identifying expanded T cells in peripheral blood. Study-wide results and caveats: Over two and four weeks, about 15 and 18 clones changed, versus approximately 1.1 between replicates. Across healthy donors, higher total template counts meant significantly greater approximately two-week count variance.

The CDR3 is 17 residues long. With V trimmed by 5 bases and J by 5 bases, 15 bases remained unmatched. Germline CDR1 reads KGHSH; CDR2 reads LQKENI. During the collection period, no donor immune events like infections were recorded. The receptor's source is a person aged 18 to 75 in good health. Sequenced input: blood. The chain employs TRBV18 and TRBJ1-5; the match to TRBD1 covers 7 bases. In nucleotides, the CDR3 is TGTGCCAGCTCATATAGGACAGGAAGGGTGGTGCATCAGCCCCAGCATTTT. Protein product: CASSYRTGRVVHQPQHF.